This TCR beta chain derives from a study of T cell changes during pregnancy in multiple sclerosis. Produced via immunoSEQ multiplex PCR; TCRdb's table is partial and in-frame only. Of under 65,000 clones listed, over 90% are singletons. This TCR came from a female donor with multiple sclerosis, enrolled in a pregnancy study. The sample in question was CD4+ T cells from peripheral blood mononuclear cells, obtained in the third trimester of pregnancy.

CDR3 sequence reads: CASSSSRGSDYGYTF. The CDR3 nucleotides are TGCGCCAGCAGCTCGAGCAGGGGATCTGACTATGGCTACACCTTC. This sequence joins TRBV5-1 and TRBJ1-2, with a possible D match to TRBD1 (6 bases). CDR1 is SGHRS and CDR2 is YFSETQ in the germline V gene. There are 15 residues in the CDR3. V lost 3 bases to trimming and J lost 3 bases, with 15 bases between them.